This T cell receptor (beta chain) was observed in a study of T cell repertoires in ileal Crohn's disease. Overall study context: At surgery, 30% to 35% of patients smoked, with median disease duration 7.9 years. All patients had surgery for stricturing (61%) or penetrating (about 39%) disease. Broader study findings: Endoscopic recurrence occurred in every patient whose clonality exceeded 26.8%.

J gave up 3 bases and V 3 bases, and 5 bases lay outside the gene matches. CDR1 and CDR2 (germline): MGHRA, YSYEKL. CDR3 length: 15 residues. A remark on this clone: No antigen is known for it.

TCRdb keeps only in-frame clones here, not all; method: immunoSEQ multiplex PCR. This sample has approximately 3,800 clones, with approximately 83% found just once. Sequencing was carried out using ileal tissue. The chain links TRBV4-1 to TRBJ2-7, with TRBD1 matching over 10 bases. The origin of this receptor is an adult with Crohn's disease. CDR3 DNA sequence: TGCGCCAGCAGCCAGACGGGACAGGGGAGCTACGAGCAGTACTTC. Its protein product is CASSQTGQGSYEQYF.